What follows are 2 T cell receptor beta chains derived from one specimen sequenced in a study of beta chain features in type 1 diabetes. Whole-study results and caveats: TCRB CDR3s were moderately but significantly shorter in Type 1 diabetes patients in all four CD4+ subsets.

The antigens of these receptors remain unknown. Expressed TCRB transcripts were sequenced because the entire RNA isolate underwent reverse transcription. TCRdb's table, derived via immunoSEQ multiplex PCR, lists solely in-frame clones and lacks some. Counted here are roughly 260,000 clones, about a tenth occurring once; the ten biggest clones make up around 0.015%. Material: naive CD4+ T cells from blood. The source is a man younger than 40 with type 1 diabetes.

The chain uses TRBV30 and TRBJ1-4; 7 nucleotides align to TRBD1. Trimming at V came to 1 base and at J to 8 bases, leaving 7 bases not matched to a gene. The CDR3 covers 14 residues. The V gene's germline CDR1 is GTSNPN and CDR2 SVGIG (reference sequence). As DNA, the CDR3 is TGTGCCTGGAGTGCCGACAGGGTATTAGAAAAACTGTTTTTT. It encodes CAWSADRVLEKLFF.

The chain recombines TRBV10-3 with TRBJ2-2; 8 bases are shared with TRBD1. With 4 bases clipped from V and 7 bases from J, the junction kept 2 bases outside the gene matches. Germline CDR1 is ENHRY and CDR2 is SYGVKD. The CDR3 sequence is 13 residues long. The CDR3 here is CAISAGGSGELFF. The CDR3 DNA follows: TGTGCCATCAGTGCAGGGGGCAGCGGGGAGCTGTTTTTT.